This T cell receptor (beta chain) originates from a study of OX40 agonist ivuxolimab in advanced cancers. The overall study: Patients received the agonistic anti-OX40 (CD134) antibody ivuxolimab. Partial responses were achieved by three patients, one with hepatocellular carcinoma and two with cutaneous melanoma.

The study's findings and limits: Which antigen the expanded peripheral T cells recognized is unknown.

Turning to this clone: Its antigen remains unknown.

The CDR3 extends over 15 amino acids. From germline, CDR1 is SGDLS and CDR2 YYNGEE. Trimming removed 0 bases at V and 4 bases at J, with 13 bases between. Method: immunoSEQ multiplex PCR; TCRdb's copy keeps in-frame clones and lacks some. In the table there are tens of thousands of clones, less than 90% of which are singletons. The V gene is TRBV9, the J gene TRBJ1-1; D may be TRBD1 (6 bases). Sequenced material: CD4+ or CD8+ T cells sorted from blood, taken in a trial of the OX40 agonist ivuxolimab. This clonotype was sampled from an adult with an advanced solid tumor such as melanoma, head and neck, liver or kidney cancer. The CDR3 bases are TGTGCCAGCAGCGTAGGCCCTCAAGGGGGCACTGAAGCTTTCTTT. Translating it yields CASSVGPQGGTEAFF.